This T cell receptor (beta chain) is from a study of T cells in women clearing cervical HPV infection. TCRdb's copy holds only in-frame clones and misses some; the assay was immunoSEQ multiplex PCR. Its clone listing holds about 19,000 clones. With respect to this clone: Its ends do not fully match the called genes, so a read error is possible. Read coverage stops 3 residues before the CDR3 terminus; the germline J gene supplies the remainder.

In germline, CDR1 is SSHAT, CDR2 FNYEAQ (reference sequence). This CDR3 region has 15 residues. The rearrangement uses TRBV7-7 and TRBJ1-2; no definite D call. The receptor was isolated from a woman aged 18-69 years with a cervical HPV16 infection that either progressed to CIN3+ or cleared (not recorded which). The sequencing sample was made of blood buffy coat. CDR3 DNA (partial): TGTGCTAGCAGCTTAGGACTAGCCAGCACAGATACC. Its protein is CASSLGLASTDT. The entire CDR3 protein reads CASSLGLASTDTYTF.